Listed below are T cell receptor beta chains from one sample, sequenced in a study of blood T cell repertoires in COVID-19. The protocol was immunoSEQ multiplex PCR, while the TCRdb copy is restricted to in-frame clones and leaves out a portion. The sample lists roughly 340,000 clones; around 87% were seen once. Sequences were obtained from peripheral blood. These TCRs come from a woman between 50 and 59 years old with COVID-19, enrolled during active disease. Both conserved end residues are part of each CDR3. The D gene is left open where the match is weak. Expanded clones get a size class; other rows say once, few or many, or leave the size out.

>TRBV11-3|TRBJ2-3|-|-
CASSLIAVSTDTQYF
TGTGCCAGCAGCTTAATTGCGGTCAGCACAGATACGCAGTATTTT
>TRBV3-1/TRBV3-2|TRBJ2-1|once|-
CASSHARSYNEQFF
TGTGCCAGCAGCCACGCACGGTCCTACAATGAGCAGTTCTTC
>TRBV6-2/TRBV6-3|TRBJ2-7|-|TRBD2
CASSYSTSDSSYEQYF
TGTGCCAGCAGTTACTCAACTAGCGACAGCTCCTACGAGCAGTACTTC
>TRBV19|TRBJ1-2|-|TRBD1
CASSGRTGFSYGYTF
TGTGCCAGTAGTGGGCGGACAGGGTTTAGTTATGGCTACACCTTC
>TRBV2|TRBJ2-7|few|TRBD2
CASGHASGYEQYF
TGTGCCAGCGGGCATGCTAGCGGCTACGAGCAGTACTTC
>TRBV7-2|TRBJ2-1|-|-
CASSLGTNNEQFF
TGTGCCAGCAGCTTGGGGACAAACAATGAGCAGTTCTTC
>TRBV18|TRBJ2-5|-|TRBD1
CASSQQGTPPRETQYF
TGTGCCAGCTCACAACAGGGGACGCCGCCACGAGAGACCCAGTACTTC
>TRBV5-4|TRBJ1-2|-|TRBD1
CASSPGGNLINYGYTF
TGTGCCAGCAGCCCAGGGGGAAACCTCATTAACTATGGCTACACCTTC
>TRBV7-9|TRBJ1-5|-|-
CASSLGPRGGNQPQHF
TGTGCCAGCAGCTTAGGTCCCAGGGGTGGCAATCAGCCCCAGCATTTT
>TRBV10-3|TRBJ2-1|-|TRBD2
CAIMSGGSPDEQFF
TGTGCCATCATGTCAGGCGGGAGTCCCGATGAGCAGTTCTTC
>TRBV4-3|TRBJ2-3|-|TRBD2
CASSRGSGSAYTDTQYF
TGCGCCAGCAGTCGTGGTAGCGGGTCTGCATACACAGATACGCAGTATTTT
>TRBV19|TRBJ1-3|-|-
CASSRGALGNTIYF
TGTGCCAGTAGCCGGGGGGCGCTTGGAAACACCATATATTTT
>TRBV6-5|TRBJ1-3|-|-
CASSPGGVGNTIYF
TGTGCCAGCAGTCCCGGAGGGGTTGGAAACACCATATATTTT
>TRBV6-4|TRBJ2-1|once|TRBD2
CASSARKGTSGYNEQFF
TGTGCCAGCAGTGCAAGGAAGGGAACTAGCGGATACAATGAGCAGTTCTTC
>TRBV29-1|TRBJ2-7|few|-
CSVCTSSYEQYF
TGCAGCGTTTGTACAAGCTCCTACGAGCAGTACTTC
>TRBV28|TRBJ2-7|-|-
CASRPDSPYEQYF
TGTGCCAGCAGACCAGACAGTCCCTACGAGCAGTACTTC
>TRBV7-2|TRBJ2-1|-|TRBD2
CASSLDPPLLAAYNEQFF
TGTGCCAGCAGCTTAGATCCCCCTCTACTAGCGGCGTACAATGAGCAGTTCTTC
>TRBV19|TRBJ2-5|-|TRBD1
CASSIEAGTGASRETQYF
TGTGCCAGTAGTATAGAAGCCGGGACAGGGGCTTCGAGAGAGACCCAGTACTTC
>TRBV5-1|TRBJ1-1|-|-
CASSLVGGPVNTEAFF
TGCGCCAGCAGCTTGGTGGGAGGTCCCGTGAACACTGAAGCTTTCTTT
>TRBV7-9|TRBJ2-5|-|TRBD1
CASSLATGGETQYF
TGTGCCAGCAGCTTAGCTACAGGGGGGGAGACCCAGTACTTC
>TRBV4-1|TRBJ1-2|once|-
CASSPESYRDNYGYTF
TGCGCCAGCAGCCCTGAGTCGTACAGGGACAACTATGGCTACACCTTC
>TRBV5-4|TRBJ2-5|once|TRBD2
CASSFRTSGQETQYF
TGTGCCAGCAGCTTCAGGACTAGCGGGCAAGAGACCCAGTACTTC
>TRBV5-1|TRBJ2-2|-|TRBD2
CASSLGGLAGARTGELFF
TGCGCCAGCAGCTTGGGGGGACTAGCGGGAGCACGCACCGGGGAGCTGTTTTTT
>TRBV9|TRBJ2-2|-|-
CASSVDPYRDSNTGELFF
TGTGCCAGCAGCGTAGACCCGTACAGAGATTCGAACACCGGGGAGCTGTTTTTT
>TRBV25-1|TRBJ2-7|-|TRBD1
CASSEWDRGDEQYF
TGTGCCAGCAGTGAATGGGACAGGGGGGACGAGCAGTACTTC
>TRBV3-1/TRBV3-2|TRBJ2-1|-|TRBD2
CASSQERGTYNEQFF
TGTGCCAGCAGCCAAGAGCGGGGGACGTACAATGAGCAGTTCTTC
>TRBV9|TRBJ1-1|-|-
CASSPHETEAFF
TGTGCCAGCAGCCCCCACGAGACTGAAGCTTTCTTT
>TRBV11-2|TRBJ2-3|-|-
CASSGLGDRYF
TGTGCCAGCTCCGGCTTGGGAGATCGGTATTTT
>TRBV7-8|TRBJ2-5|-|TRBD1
CASSRGPGTGYGETQYF
TGTGCCAGCAGCCGAGGCCCCGGGACAGGGTACGGAGAGACCCAGTACTTC